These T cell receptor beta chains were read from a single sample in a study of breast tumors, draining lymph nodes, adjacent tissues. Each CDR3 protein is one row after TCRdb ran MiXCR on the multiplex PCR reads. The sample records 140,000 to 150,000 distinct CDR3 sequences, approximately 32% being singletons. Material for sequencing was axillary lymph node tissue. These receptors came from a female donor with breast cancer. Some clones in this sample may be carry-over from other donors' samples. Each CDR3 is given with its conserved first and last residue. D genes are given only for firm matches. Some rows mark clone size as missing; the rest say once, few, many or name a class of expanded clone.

CDR3aa: CASSLGGGTPGSPLHF
CDR3nt: TGTGCCAGCAGTTTAGGTGGAGGCACGCCGGGGTCACCCCTCCACTTT
j_gene: TRBJ1-6
v_gene: TRBV12-3/TRBV12-4
d_gene: NA
abundance: many

CDR3aa: CASSGTGTGKWDTQYF
CDR3nt: TGTGCCAGCAGTGGAACCGGGACAGGGAAATGGGATACGCAGTATTTT
j_gene: TRBJ2-3
v_gene: TRBV6-4
d_gene: TRBD1
abundance: many

CDR3aa: CASSQNRGRSEAFF
CDR3nt: TGTGCCAGCTCACAGAACAGGGGGCGAAGTGAAGCTTTCTTT
j_gene: TRBJ1-1
v_gene: TRBV18
d_gene: TRBD1
abundance: NA

CDR3aa: CASERRGQGMVSNQPQHF
CDR3nt: TGTGCCAGCGAGCGGCGAGGACAGGGGATGGTTAGCAATCAGCCCCAGCATTTT
j_gene: TRBJ1-5
v_gene: TRBV25-1
d_gene: TRBD1
abundance: NA

CDR3aa: CASSPRGFYEQYF
CDR3nt: TGTGCCAGCAGCCCCAGGGGTTTTTACGAGCAGTACTTC
j_gene: TRBJ2-7
v_gene: TRBV7-2
d_gene: NA
abundance: NA

CDR3aa: CASSFRATQETQYF
CDR3nt: TGTGCCAGCAGTTTCCGGGCTACGCAAGAGACCCAGTACTTC
j_gene: TRBJ2-5
v_gene: TRBV27
d_gene: NA
abundance: many

CDR3aa: CASSDGTGRGELFF
CDR3nt: TGTGCCAGCAGTGACGGGACAGGCAGGGGGGAGCTGTTTTTT
j_gene: TRBJ2-2
v_gene: TRBV6-2/TRBV6-3
d_gene: TRBD1
abundance: few

CDR3aa: CASSQEGRSDNQPQHF
CDR3nt: TGTGCCAGCAGCCAAGAAGGTCGGAGCGACAATCAGCCCCAGCATTTT
j_gene: TRBJ1-5
v_gene: TRBV4-2
d_gene: NA
abundance: many

CDR3aa: CASSLDRGQPPYF
CDR3nt: TGTGCCAGCAGCTTAGACAGGGGGCAACCTCCGTACTTC
j_gene: TRBJ2-7
v_gene: TRBV13
d_gene: TRBD1
abundance: many

CDR3aa: CSAGLAGVLTYQETQYF
CDR3nt: TGCAGTGCGGGACTAGCGGGGGTGTTAACGTACCAAGAGACCCAGTACTTC
j_gene: TRBJ2-5
v_gene: TRBV20-1
d_gene: TRBD2
abundance: many

CDR3aa: CASSIATASETQYF
CDR3nt: TGTGCCAGTAGTATAGCAACAGCATCAGAGACCCAGTACTTC
j_gene: TRBJ2-5
v_gene: TRBV19
d_gene: NA
abundance: many

CDR3aa: CASSMDGIDQPQHF
CDR3nt: TGTGCCAGTAGTATGGATGGTATCGATCAGCCCCAGCATTTT
j_gene: TRBJ1-5
v_gene: TRBV19
d_gene: NA
abundance: many

CDR3aa: CASWPTNTGELFF
CDR3nt: TGTGCCAGCTGGCCAACGAACACCGGGGAGCTGTTTTTT
j_gene: TRBJ2-2
v_gene: TRBV6-1
d_gene: NA
abundance: NA

CDR3aa: CASSQEPGLAVHNEQFF
CDR3nt: TGCGCCAGCAGCCAAGAACCCGGCCTAGCGGTTCACAATGAGCAGTTCTTC
j_gene: TRBJ2-1
v_gene: TRBV4-3
d_gene: TRBD2
abundance: many

CDR3aa: CASSLQGQDQPQHF
CDR3nt: TGTGCCAGCAGCTTACAGGGTCAGGATCAGCCCCAGCATTTT
j_gene: TRBJ1-5
v_gene: TRBV12-3/TRBV12-4
d_gene: NA
abundance: NA

CDR3aa: CSAYQLYSNQPQHF
CDR3nt: TGCAGTGCTTACCAGTTATATAGCAATCAGCCCCAGCATTTT
j_gene: TRBJ1-5
v_gene: TRBV20-1
d_gene: NA
abundance: many

CDR3aa: CASSLWGGYGYTF
CDR3nt: TGTGCCAGCAGCTTGTGGGGAGGGTATGGCTACACCTTC
j_gene: TRBJ1-2
v_gene: TRBV5-8
d_gene: NA
abundance: many

CDR3aa: CASGYKGQVRAFF
CDR3nt: TGTGCCAGCGGTTACAAGGGACAGGTGAGGGCTTTCTTT
j_gene: TRBJ1-1
v_gene: TRBV6-6
d_gene: TRBD1
abundance: NA

CDR3aa: CASSPRGDYGYTF
CDR3nt: TGCGCCAGCAGCCCCAGGGGCGACTATGGCTACACCTTC
j_gene: TRBJ1-2
v_gene: TRBV5-1
d_gene: NA
abundance: many

CDR3aa: CASSSRLAGGLYNEQFF
CDR3nt: TGTGCCAGCAGTTCTAGACTAGCGGGGGGGTTGTACAATGAGCAGTTCTTC
j_gene: TRBJ2-1
v_gene: TRBV7-2
d_gene: TRBD2
abundance: many

CDR3aa: CASSSQGERSEKLFF
CDR3nt: TGTGCCAGCAGCTCGCAGGGGGAGAGGAGTGAAAAACTGTTTTTT
j_gene: TRBJ1-4
v_gene: TRBV7-9
d_gene: TRBD1
abundance: once

CDR3aa: CASSATSGGPYNEQFF
CDR3nt: TGTGCCAGTAGTGCAACTAGCGGGGGACCTTATAATGAGCAGTTCTTC
j_gene: TRBJ2-1
v_gene: TRBV19
d_gene: TRBD2
abundance: many

CDR3aa: CASSFRRTNYGYTF
CDR3nt: TGTGCCAGCAGTTTCCGCAGAACTAACTATGGCTACACCTTC
j_gene: TRBJ1-2
v_gene: TRBV12-3/TRBV12-4
d_gene: NA
abundance: many

CDR3aa: CASSLRLSNQPQHF
CDR3nt: TGTGCCAGCAGCTTAAGACTCAGCAATCAGCCCCAGCATTTT
j_gene: TRBJ1-5
v_gene: TRBV5-6
d_gene: NA
abundance: many

CDR3aa: CASSAESSYNSPLHF
CDR3nt: TGTGCCAGCAGTGCGGAGAGCTCTTATAATTCACCCCTCCACTTT
j_gene: TRBJ1-6
v_gene: TRBV12-3/TRBV12-4
d_gene: NA
abundance: NA

CDR3aa: CASSLVGSASTDTQYF
CDR3nt: TGTGCCAGCAGCTTAGTGGGGTCCGCTAGCACAGATACGCAGTATTTT
j_gene: TRBJ2-3
v_gene: TRBV11-1
d_gene: NA
abundance: NA

CDR3aa: CASRSDRGRETQYF
CDR3nt: TGTGCCAGCAGATCAGACAGGGGGCGAGAGACCCAGTACTTC
j_gene: TRBJ2-5
v_gene: TRBV7-9
d_gene: TRBD1
abundance: NA

CDR3aa: CASTHRKGQGAREQYF
CDR3nt: TGTGCCAGCACTCACCGCAAGGGTCAGGGGGCTCGTGAGCAGTACTTC
j_gene: TRBJ2-7
v_gene: TRBV6-5
d_gene: TRBD1
abundance: many

CDR3aa: CASSLSSGGSTDTQYF
CDR3nt: TGTGCCAGCAGCTTATCTAGCGGGGGGTCCACAGATACGCAGTATTTT
j_gene: TRBJ2-3
v_gene: TRBV5-4
d_gene: TRBD2
abundance: many

CDR3aa: CASSLDSAVRGYTF
CDR3nt: TGCGCCAGCAGCTTGGACAGCGCGGTACGGGGCTACACCTTC
j_gene: TRBJ1-2
v_gene: TRBV5-1
d_gene: NA
abundance: many

CDR3aa: CASSIKAGVDGYTF
CDR3nt: TGTGCCAGTAGTATCAAGGCAGGGGTGGATGGCTACACCTTC
j_gene: TRBJ1-2
v_gene: TRBV19
d_gene: NA
abundance: many

CDR3aa: CATSRDTLAGSSTDTQYF
CDR3nt: TGTGCCACCAGCAGAGATACCCTAGCGGGTTCTAGCACAGATACGCAGTATTTT
j_gene: TRBJ2-3
v_gene: TRBV15
d_gene: TRBD2
abundance: NA

CDR3aa: CASSLGGLAGASPLHF
CDR3nt: TGTGCCAGCAGCTTAGGGGGACTAGCGGGGGCGTCACCCCTCCACTTT
j_gene: TRBJ1-6
v_gene: TRBV7-2
d_gene: NA
abundance: NA

CDR3aa: CASSAGGTANEKLFF
CDR3nt: TGTGCCAGCAGCGCGGGGGGGACAGCTAATGAAAAACTGTTTTTT
j_gene: TRBJ1-4
v_gene: TRBV12-3/TRBV12-4
d_gene: TRBD1
abundance: many

CDR3aa: CASSPGRDEQFF
CDR3nt: TGTGCCAGCAGCCCAGGGCGGGATGAGCAGTTCTTC
j_gene: TRBJ2-1
v_gene: TRBV7-9
d_gene: NA
abundance: NA

CDR3aa: CSVWTGSSGYTF
CDR3nt: TGCAGCGTTTGGACAGGGTCAAGCGGCTACACCTTC
j_gene: TRBJ1-2
v_gene: TRBV29-1
d_gene: TRBD1
abundance: NA

CDR3aa: CASSTTSGGDLGNEQFF
CDR3nt: TGTGCCAGCAGCACAACTAGCGGGGGGGATCTGGGTAATGAGCAGTTCTTC
j_gene: TRBJ2-1
v_gene: TRBV7-9
d_gene: TRBD2
abundance: many

CDR3aa: CASSSRGNTEAFF
CDR3nt: TGTGCCAGCAGCTCACGGGGGAACACTGAAGCTTTCTTT
j_gene: TRBJ1-1
v_gene: TRBV7-3
d_gene: NA
abundance: many

CDR3aa: CASSLLRENTDTQYF
CDR3nt: TGTGCCAGCAGCTTGCTGCGGGAAAACACAGATACGCAGTATTTT
j_gene: TRBJ2-3
v_gene: TRBV11-2
d_gene: NA
abundance: many

CDR3aa: CASSVLAGGEQYF
CDR3nt: TGTGCCAGTAGTGTACTAGCGGGGGGCGAGCAGTACTTC
j_gene: TRBJ2-7
v_gene: TRBV19
d_gene: TRBD2
abundance: many

CDR3aa: CASSLGTLSGNTIYF
CDR3nt: TGTGCCAGCAGCTTGGGAACGCTCTCTGGAAACACCATATATTTT
j_gene: TRBJ1-3
v_gene: TRBV5-8
d_gene: NA
abundance: many

CDR3aa: CASSLWEHTEAFF
CDR3nt: TGTGCCAGCAGCTTGTGGGAACACACTGAAGCTTTCTTT
j_gene: TRBJ1-1
v_gene: TRBV5-5
d_gene: NA
abundance: NA

CDR3aa: CASSPLTRAQPQHF
CDR3nt: TGTGCCAGCAGCCCCCTCACGAGGGCTCAGCCCCAGCATTTT
j_gene: TRBJ1-5
v_gene: TRBV7-9
d_gene: NA
abundance: many

CDR3aa: CASSPATFTDTQYF
CDR3nt: TGTGCCAGCAGCCCTGCGACCTTCACAGATACGCAGTATTTT
j_gene: TRBJ2-3
v_gene: TRBV7-2
d_gene: NA
abundance: NA

CDR3aa: CSAVENTGELFF
CDR3nt: TGCAGTGCAGTCGAGAACACCGGGGAGCTGTTTTTT
j_gene: TRBJ2-2
v_gene: TRBV20-1
d_gene: NA
abundance: many

CDR3aa: CASSPTGQGFHGYTF
CDR3nt: TGTGCCAGCAGCCCTACGGGACAGGGGTTCCATGGCTACACCTTC
j_gene: TRBJ1-2
v_gene: TRBV7-3
d_gene: TRBD1
abundance: many

CDR3aa: CASRTGTPNSNQPQHF
CDR3nt: TGTGCCAGCAGGACGGGGACTCCGAATAGCAATCAGCCCCAGCATTTT
j_gene: TRBJ1-5
v_gene: TRBV12-3/TRBV12-4
d_gene: NA
abundance: many

CDR3aa: CASSTDGLITKAFF
CDR3nt: TGTGCCAGCAGCACGGACGGTCTAATCACGAAAGCTTTCTTT
j_gene: TRBJ1-1
v_gene: TRBV7-2
d_gene: NA
abundance: NA

CDR3aa: CASSLARPGQGKIAFF
CDR3nt: TGCGCCAGCAGCTTGGCCCGACCAGGACAGGGGAAAATAGCTTTCTTT
j_gene: TRBJ1-1
v_gene: TRBV5-1
d_gene: TRBD1
abundance: few

CDR3aa: CAIRTGLQGETQYF
CDR3nt: TGTGCCATCAGAACAGGGCTCCAAGGAGAGACCCAGTACTTC
j_gene: TRBJ2-5
v_gene: TRBV10-3
d_gene: NA
abundance: many

CDR3aa: CPSSLGETSGGGETQYF
CDR3nt: TGCCCCAGCAGCTTGGGGGAGACTAGCGGGGGCGGGGAGACCCAGTACTTC
j_gene: TRBJ2-5
v_gene: TRBV5-1
d_gene: TRBD2
abundance: NA

CDR3aa: CASSELQGEQPQHF
CDR3nt: TGTGCCAGCAGTGAGCTACAGGGAGAGCAGCCCCAGCATTTT
j_gene: TRBJ1-5
v_gene: TRBV2
d_gene: NA
abundance: many

CDR3aa: CASGAGYGYTF
CDR3nt: TGTGCCAGCGGGGCAGGGTATGGCTACACCTTC
j_gene: TRBJ1-2
v_gene: TRBV2
d_gene: NA
abundance: many

CDR3aa: CASSSQGAGELFF
CDR3nt: TGCGCCAGCAGCTCCCAGGGGGCCGGGGAGCTGTTTTTT
j_gene: TRBJ2-2
v_gene: TRBV5-1
d_gene: TRBD1
abundance: many

CDR3aa: CASSLLQETQYF
CDR3nt: TGTGCCAGCAGCTTACTCCAAGAGACCCAGTACTTC
j_gene: TRBJ2-5
v_gene: TRBV13
d_gene: NA
abundance: many

CDR3aa: CASSFFHLLGPKQYF
CDR3nt: TGTGCCAGCAGCTTCTTTCACTTGCTGGGGCCGAAGCAGTACTTC
j_gene: TRBJ2-7
v_gene: TRBV11-2
d_gene: NA
abundance: many